This TCR beta chain originates from a study of regulatory T cells in long-lasting Graves disease. The time point is: newly diagnosed GD, antithyroid drugs for less than 3 months. Generation of the TCR library employed RNA extracted from PBMCs. The CDR3 extends over 14 amino acids. CDR1 and CDR2 from the germline V gene are LNHDA and SQIVND (reference sequence). Germline trimming cut 8 bases from V and 7 bases from J; bases unmatched to any gene: 10. The authors built TCR beta libraries using iRepertoire HTBI primers and Arm-PCR of CDR3 regions. MiXCR, applied by TCRdb to the multiplex PCR reads, yields one record per CDR3 protein. The sample carries roughly 360,000 distinct CDR3 sequences, approximately 12% recorded once. This clonotype occurred many times. The same data also went into a second study, on T cells in Graves' hyperthyroidism and ophthalmopathy. As that report states: Ophthalmopathy onset followed model prediction by a median around six months.

The sequencing used peripheral blood mononuclear cells (PBMCs), collected at new diagnosis, from a patient treated with antithyroid drugs. This rearrangement joins TRBV19 to TRBJ1-5, with 8 bases aligning to TRBD1. This TCR was recovered from a woman between 18 and 30 years old with Graves disease. The CDR3 coding sequence is TGTGCCAGTGGAAGGACAGGGAAGGACCAGCCCCAGCATTTT. It is translated as CASGRTGKDQPQHF.